This T cell receptor (beta chain) was found in a study of cytomegalovirus exposure and HLA in healthy donors. Whole-study findings and limits: Among TCR beta chains, those listed as cytomegalovirus-associated numbered over 150. TCR beta chains associated with HLA were, in a later analysis, more clonally expanded than equally common others. Later analysis showed TCR association rates varying by HLA locus, highest for DRB1 and lowest for HLA-C.

The CDR3 runs 14 residues. V trimming: 6 bases; J trimming: 1 base; junction bases outside the gene matches: 3. The germline V gene encodes CDR1 KGHSH and CDR2 LQKENI. This clone turned up a few times. What it binds is unknown. This same CDR3 is encoded by further DNA sequences in the sample. The PCR ran on 60 Vbeta and 13 Jbeta primers. Assay: immunoSEQ multiplex PCR; the TCRdb copy retains only in-frame clones and omits some. This repertoire shows tens of thousands of clones, about four fifths found once; its top ten account for 14% to 15%. The genes are TRBV18 and TRBJ2-3; TRBD1 aligns across 8 bases. This TCR was recovered from a woman in her 40s in good health and CMV-seropositive. The specimen sequenced was PBMCs. The CDR3 sequence: CASSPTGGTDTQYF. The CDR3 nucleotides are TGTGCCAGCTCCCCGACAGGGGGCACAGATACGCAGTATTTT.